Listed below are T cell receptor beta chains from one sample, sequenced in a study of T-cell memory formation after mild COVID-19. Each CDR3 protein is one row after TCRdb ran MiXCR on the 5' RACE reads. The sample holds a few hundred thousand distinct CDR3 sequences, about 15% seen once. Sequenced: PBMCs or a T cell subset sorted from them (not recorded which). All receptors derive from a man between 18 and 35 years old who had mild COVID-19 (a few samples of this study predate the infection). Cell type and time point are not known. CDR3s include the opening cysteine and the closing phenylalanine or tryptophan. The D gene is left open where the match is weak. Size is omitted from some rows. Given values are once, few, many or a class for expanded clones.

J: TRBJ2-2
length: 14
size: .
V: TRBV12-3/TRBV12-4
D: .
CDR3: CASRTGRNTGELFF
DNA: TGTGCCAGCAGAACAGGGCGAAACACCGGGGAGCTGTTTTTT

J: TRBJ1-1
length: 15
size: .
V: TRBV15
D: TRBD1
CDR3: CATSRDEGANTEAFF
DNA: TGTGCCACCAGCAGAGACGAGGGGGCGAACACTGAAGCTTTCTTT

J: TRBJ2-3
length: 14
size: few
V: TRBV29-1
D: TRBD2
CDR3: CSGGTSGGIDTQYF
DNA: TGCAGCGGTGGGACTAGCGGGGGTATAGATACGCAGTATTTT

J: TRBJ1-6
length: 14
size: .
V: TRBV20-1
D: .
CDR3: CSAREGPYNSPLHF
DNA: TGCAGTGCTAGAGAGGGTCCCTATAATTCACCCCTCCACTTT

J: TRBJ2-1
length: 12
size: few
V: TRBV2
D: .
CDR3: CASSGLDVEQFF
DNA: TGTGCCAGCAGTGGGTTAGACGTTGAGCAGTTCTTC

J: TRBJ2-1
length: 15
size: .
V: TRBV5-1
D: TRBD1
CDR3: CASSSGQATYNEQFF
DNA: TGCGCCAGCAGCTCGGGACAGGCAACCTACAATGAGCAGTTCTTC

J: TRBJ1-5
length: 13
size: few
V: TRBV6-5
D: TRBD1
CDR3: CASAGQGDQPQHF
DNA: TGTGCCAGCGCCGGACAGGGCGATCAGCCCCAGCATTTT

J: TRBJ1-2
length: 14
size: few
V: TRBV15
D: .
CDR3: CATENSTGYYGYTF
DNA: TGTGCCACGGAGAACTCGACGGGGTACTATGGCTACACCTTC

J: TRBJ1-1
length: 13
size: few
V: TRBV20-1
D: .
CDR3: CSAREDMNTEAFF
DNA: TGCAGTGCTAGAGAGGACATGAACACTGAAGCTTTCTTT

J: TRBJ2-3
length: 13
size: .
V: TRBV10-3
D: TRBD2
CDR3: CAILAGGTDTQYF
DNA: TGTGCCATCCTAGCGGGGGGCACAGATACGCAGTATTTT

J: TRBJ1-1
length: 14
size: few
V: TRBV5-1
D: .
CDR3: CASTSGPGATEAFF
DNA: TGCGCCAGCACATCAGGGCCAGGTGCCACTGAAGCTTTCTTT

J: TRBJ2-2
length: 16
size: .
V: TRBV12-5
D: TRBD1
CDR3: CASGLGGQGHTGELFF
DNA: TGTGCTAGTGGTTTGGGGGGACAGGGCCACACCGGGGAGCTGTTTTTT

J: TRBJ1-2
length: 13
size: many
V: TRBV5-1
D: .
CDR3: CASRPLDSYGYTF
DNA: TGCGCCAGCAGGCCTCTGGACAGCTATGGCTACACCTTC

J: TRBJ1-1
length: 14
size: few
V: TRBV6-6
D: .
CDR3: CASTKRVVNTEAFF
DNA: TGTGCCAGCACCAAAAGGGTAGTGAACACTGAAGCTTTCTTT

J: TRBJ1-3
length: 14
size: .
V: TRBV9
D: .
CDR3: CASSFTTSGNTIYF
DNA: TGTGCCAGCAGCTTCACAACCTCTGGAAACACCATATATTTT

J: TRBJ2-4
length: 15
size: .
V: TRBV7-2
D: .
CDR3: CASSLAAGAKNIQYF
DNA: TGTGCCAGCAGCTTAGCGGCGGGGGCCAAAAACATTCAGTACTTC

J: TRBJ1-1
length: 16
size: few
V: TRBV5-1
D: .
CDR3: CASSLAFSGGHTEAFF
DNA: TGCGCCAGCAGCTTGGCCTTTTCTGGAGGGCATACTGAAGCTTTCTTT

J: TRBJ2-5
length: 14
size: .
V: TRBV29-1
D: .
CDR3: CSVEGLRATETQYF
DNA: TGCAGCGTTGAAGGGCTCAGGGCGACGGAGACCCAGTACTTC

J: TRBJ2-4
length: 18
size: .
V: TRBV5-1
D: .
CDR3: CASSLWVQGSGAKNIQYF
DNA: TGCGCCAGCAGCTTGTGGGTCCAAGGGTCGGGGGCCAAAAACATTCAGTACTTC

J: TRBJ2-7
length: 14
size: .
V: TRBV12-3/TRBV12-4
D: TRBD1
CDR3: CASTQTGMGYEQYF
DNA: TGTGCCAGCACCCAGACAGGGATGGGCTACGAGCAGTACTTC

J: TRBJ2-7
length: 15
size: few
V: TRBV6-2/TRBV6-3
D: TRBD2
CDR3: CASRVAGVLSYEQYF
DNA: TGTGCCAGCAGGGTAGCGGGGGTTCTCTCCTACGAGCAGTACTTC

J: TRBJ1-4
length: 16
size: few
V: TRBV11-2
D: .
CDR3: CASSLEESRPNEKLFF
DNA: TGTGCCAGCAGCTTAGAAGAGAGCCGGCCCAATGAAAAACTGTTTTTT